The 21 T cell receptor beta chains below come from one sample, sequenced in a study of shared T cell receptors in the human thymus. Generated by immunoSEQ multiplex PCR, the TCRdb table keeps only in-frame clones and is missing some. Here the sample spans around 340,000 clones, more than 85% being singletons. Sequenced: thymocytes. These receptors were obtained from a human donor.

The chain joins TRBV4-3 to TRBJ2-5, with D perhaps TRBD1 or TRBD2 (5 bases each). This CDR3 spans 15 amino acids. Trimming removed 0 bases at V and 5 bases at J, with 13 bases between. CDR1 is LGHNA, CDR2 YSLEER, per germline. The CDR3 sequence: CASSQDRGKGETQYF. The CDR3 DNA sequence: TGCGCCAGCAGCCAAGATAGAGGGAAGGGGGAGACCCAGTACTTC.

The CDR3 loop reads CASSETSGRGTPPDTQYF. The CDR3 DNA sequence: TGTGCCAGCAGTGAGACTAGCGGGAGGGGGACCCCGCCAGATACGCAGTATTTT. The chain uses TRBV2 and TRBJ2-3; TRBD2 agrees at 14 bases. Germline CDR1 SNHLY, CDR2 FYNNEI. This CDR3 contains 18 residues. Unmatched junction bases numbered 9, after V lost 3 bases and J lost 4 bases.

CDR3 sequence: CASSLERGLAQYF. In DNA, the CDR3 is TGTGCCAGCAGCTTAGAGAGGGGCCTGGCCCAGTACTTC. This chain links TRBV5-6 with TRBJ2-5; either TRBD1 or TRBD2 may supply D (5 bases each). Germline CDR1 is SGHDT and CDR2 is YYEEEE. The CDR3 length is 13 residues. V gave up 2 bases and J gave up 9 bases, with 14 bases separating them.

The chain employs TRBV11-2 and TRBJ2-1; TRBD2 aligns across 10 bases. The ends lost 5 bases at V and 3 bases at J; junction bases unmatched: 7. The CDR3 consists of 16 residues. Germline V CDR1 and CDR2: SGHAT, FQNNGV. CDR3 sequence (DNA): TGTGCCAGCAGCATAGGACTAGCGGACGACTACAATGAGCAGTTCTTC. It specifies CASSIGLADDYNEQFF.

The rearrangement joins TRBV9 to TRBJ2-5, with D possibly TRBD2 on 5 matching bases. The CDR3 runs to 14 residues. Germline values: CDR1 SGDLS, CDR2 YYNGEE. V was cut by 0 bases and J by 5 bases, with 11 bases left in between. For the CDR3, the DNA is TGTGCCAGCAGCGTAGGGGCGGGTCAGGAGACCCAGTACTTC. Translated: CASSVGAGQETQYF.

V gene TRBV11-2 combines with J gene TRBJ2-1; TRBD2 matches at 8 bases. Trimming at V came to 5 bases and at J to 4 bases, leaving 10 bases not matched to a gene. The CDR3 length is 16 residues. Germline values: CDR1 SGHAT, CDR2 FQNNGV. The CDR3 coding sequence is TGTGCCAGCAGCGGACCTGGACTAGCCCATTACAATGAGCAGTTCTTC. As protein: CASSGPGLAHYNEQFF.

This sequence joins TRBV5-4 and TRBJ2-3, with D tentatively TRBD2 (6 bases). The CDR3 totals 15 residues. Germline V CDR1 and CDR2: SGHNT, YYREEE (reference sequence). V was shortened by 1 base and J by 4 bases, with 13 bases between the two germline ends. CDR3 in amino acids: CASSLQPEGPDTQYF. CDR3 in DNA: TGTGCCAGCAGCTTGCAGCCGGAGGGCCCAGATACGCAGTATTTT.

J is TRBJ2-1 and V is TRBV2, with 7 nucleotides matching TRBD1. Germline V gives CDR1 SNHLY, CDR2 FYNNEI. J was trimmed by 7 bases and V by 5 bases; bases with no gene match: 11. The CDR3 length is 15 residues. CDR3 in amino acids: CASSRPLGQVNEQFF. The CDR3 DNA reads TGTGCCAGCAGTCGACCACTCGGACAGGTTAATGAGCAGTTCTTC.

The V and J genes are TRBV28 and TRBJ2-7, with 10 bases that match TRBD1. Trimming took 5 bases from V and 5 from J; bases not matched to a gene: 9. Germline lookup yields CDR1 MDHEN and CDR2 SYDVKM. The length of the CDR3 is 15 residues. The CDR3 sequence is CASSPSTGGYHEQYF. The CDR3 bases are TGTGCCAGCAGTCCCTCGACAGGGGGCTACCACGAGCAGTACTTC.

The count of this clone is one. This chain links TRBV9 with TRBJ2-4; maybe TRBD2 (5 bases). Between the trimmed V and J ends, which lost 3 bases and 1 base, there was a span of 17 bases. Germline V lookup: CDR1 SGDLS, CDR2 YYNGEE. The CDR3 runs 17 residues. Here the CDR3 reads CASSASLVRGAKNIQYF. Written as DNA, the CDR3 is TGTGCCAGCAGCGCGTCTTTAGTAAGAGGGGCCAAAAACATTCAGTACTTC.

The chain joins TRBV19 to TRBJ2-7; TRBD2 is a possible D gene (6 bases). V dropped 2 bases and J dropped 5 bases, with 16 bases sitting between them. The germline V gene has CDR1 LNHDA and CDR2 SQIVND (reference sequence). This CDR3 spans 15 amino acids. The CDR3 DNA reads as TGTGCCAGTAGTATAATAGGGAGGATGGTTCACGAGCAGTACTTC. It translates to CASSIIGRMVHEQYF.

The rearrangement uses TRBV14 and TRBJ2-7; 9 nucleotides line up with TRBD1. Germline V lookup: CDR1 SGHDN, CDR2 FVKESK. Unmatched junction bases numbered 3, after V lost 4 bases and J lost 2 bases. The CDR3 runs to 14 residues. This chain's CDR3 is CASSPRTGAYEQYF. The CDR3, as DNA: TGTGCCAGCAGCCCCCGGACAGGGGCCTACGAGCAGTACTTC.

The chain links TRBV30 to TRBJ2-1; 9 nucleotides align to TRBD2. The ends lost 3 bases at V and 9 bases at J; junction bases unmatched: 21. The CDR3 has 18 amino acids. The germline V gene encodes CDR1 GTSNPN and CDR2 SVGIG (reference sequence). CDR3 region: CAWSPMGHFAGGPLEQFF. The CDR3, as DNA: TGTGCCTGGAGCCCAATGGGCCACTTCGCGGGAGGGCCGCTTGAGCAGTTCTTC. Based on the CDR3 plus reference TRBV30 and TRBJ2-1, the full variable domain is SQTIHQWPATLVQPVGSPLSLECTVEGTSNPNLYWYRQAAGRGLQLLFYSVGIGQISSEVPQNLSASRPQDRQFILSSKKLLLSDSGFYLCAWSPMGHFAGGPLEQFFGPGTRLTVL.

J is TRBJ1-3 and V is TRBV6-1; 9 bases agree with TRBD1. V shed 8 bases and J 4 bases; nucleotides not matched to a gene: 6. This CDR3 is 14 amino acids long. Germline V gene lookup returns CDR1 MNHNS and CDR2 SASEGT. The CDR3 DNA follows: TGTGCCAGCGAGGGACAGGGTGCAGGAAACACCATATATTTT. It specifies CASEGQGAGNTIYF.

J is TRBJ1-3 and V is TRBV25-1; the D gene is possibly TRBD1 (5 bases). The CDR3 is made up of 16 amino acids. The germline gives CDR1 MGHDK, CDR2 SYGVNS. The germline V and J ends were trimmed by 6 bases and 3 bases, with 18 bases remaining between them. The chain's CDR3 is CASSPPGGDLGNTIYF. The CDR3 DNA reads as TGTGCCAGCAGCCCGCCTGGAGGGGATCTTGGAAACACCATATATTTT.

The rearrangement links TRBV4-2 to TRBJ1-5; TRBD1 agrees at 9 bases. V lost 1 base to trimming and J lost 5 bases; unmatched junction nucleotides: 12. This CDR3 has 18 amino acids. CDR1 LGHNA and CDR2 YNFKEQ come from the germline V gene. The CDR3 sequence: CASSQATLDRDRDQPQHF. Written as DNA, the CDR3 is TGTGCCAGCAGCCAAGCGACCCTAGACCGGGACAGGGATCAGCCCCAGCATTTT.

The chain recombines TRBV28 with TRBJ2-1; D unclear. Looked up from germline, CDR1 is MDHEN and CDR2 is SYDVKM. The V gene lost 3 bases and the J gene lost 6 bases, with 3 bases spanning the gap. This CDR3 contains 11 residues. The CDR3 bases are TGTGCCAGCAGTTTGATCAATGAGCAGTTCTTC. This translates into CASSLINEQFF.

The chain recombines TRBV18 with TRBJ2-2, with a possible D match to TRBD2 (6 bases). The CDR3 runs 16 residues. Trimming pared 1 base from V and 0 bases from J, leaving 9 bases between. The germline CDR1 and CDR2 sequences are KGHSH and LQKENI. The CDR3 loop reads CASSPRLATNTGELFF. The CDR3 region has the DNA TGTGCCAGCTCACCACGGCTAGCGACGAACACCGGGGAGCTGTTTTTT.

The V and J genes are TRBV28 and TRBJ2-1, with D tentatively TRBD2 (6 bases). Trimming removed 8 bases at V and 7 bases at J, with 21 bases between. Germline assignment: CDR1 MDHEN and CDR2 SYDVKM. This CDR3 spans 15 amino acids. CDR3 DNA: TGTGCCAGCCAGACCGGGACTCCTATAGGGAATGAGCAGTTCTTC. It yields the protein CASQTGTPIGNEQFF.

The rearrangement links TRBV11-2 to TRBJ2-1; D may correspond to TRBD1 or TRBD2 (5 bases each). CDR3 length equals 15 residues. Trimming pared 7 bases from V and 2 bases from J, leaving 15 bases between. CDR1 SGHAT and CDR2 FQNNGV come from the germline V gene. CDR3 in amino acids: CASTLWGSPYNEQFF. The CDR3 DNA reads as TGTGCCAGCACCCTCTGGGGGTCTCCCTACAATGAGCAGTTCTTC.

This chain connects TRBV9 to TRBJ2-1, with TRBD2 matching 9 bases. V shed 0 bases, J shed 0 bases, and the junction held 10 bases outside the gene matches. The CDR3 length is 19 residues. Germline V gene data show CDR1 as SGDLS and CDR2 as YYNGEE. CDR3 DNA: TGTGCCAGCAGCGTAGCTTTAGGGAGCGGGAGGACCTCCTACAATGAGCAGTTCTTC. Translation gives CASSVALGSGRTSYNEQFF.